These T cell receptor beta chains were read from a single sample in a study of early T cells in non-severe SARS-CoV-2 infection. TCRdb used MiXCR to reprocess the 5' RACE reads, holding one entry per CDR3 protein. The sample includes tens of thousands of distinct CDR3 sequences, 8.5% to 10% of them seen just once. Material for sequencing was whole blood. These receptors were collected from an adult who was a healthcare worker with PCR-confirmed SARS-CoV-2 infection or an uninfected control (not recorded which). Both conserved end residues are part of each CDR3. Fields, in order: D gene, clone size, J gene, V gene, CDR3 DNA, CDR3 protein. D genes are given only for firm matches. Size is stated for part of the rows, as once, few or many counts, or as a class when the clone is expanded.

d_call: TRBD2; clone_size: -; j_call: TRBJ2-3; v_call: TRBV20-1; cdr3_nt: TGCAGTGCTAGTGGACTAGGCATCACAGATACGCAGTATTTT; cdr3_aa: CSASGLGITDTQYF
d_call: -; clone_size: many; j_call: TRBJ2-5; v_call: TRBV2; cdr3_nt: TGTGCCAGCAGTGAAGAGGCGCGAGGGACCCAGTACTTC; cdr3_aa: CASSEEARGTQYF
d_call: -; clone_size: many; j_call: TRBJ1-4; v_call: TRBV4-1; cdr3_nt: TGCGCCAGCAGCCAATTCTTGACAGGAGTATTTGAAAAACTGTTTTTT; cdr3_aa: CASSQFLTGVFEKLFF
d_call: TRBD1; clone_size: many; j_call: TRBJ2-7; v_call: TRBV2; cdr3_nt: TGTGCCAGCAGTCCCCAGACAGGGGGATACTACGAGCAGTACTTC; cdr3_aa: CASSPQTGGYYEQYF
d_call: -; clone_size: many; j_call: TRBJ1-5; v_call: TRBV12-3/TRBV12-4; cdr3_nt: TGTGCCAGCAGCACCTATACGGGCCGTAATCAGCCCCAGCATTTT; cdr3_aa: CASSTYTGRNQPQHF
d_call: -; clone_size: -; j_call: TRBJ2-7; v_call: TRBV13; cdr3_nt: TGTGCCAGCAGCTCGACGGGGGAGCAGTACTTC; cdr3_aa: CASSSTGEQYF
d_call: -; clone_size: -; j_call: TRBJ1-1; v_call: TRBV9; cdr3_nt: TGTGCCAGCAGCGTAGAGATGAGCGACACTGAAGCTTTCTTT; cdr3_aa: CASSVEMSDTEAFF
d_call: -; clone_size: -; j_call: TRBJ2-7; v_call: TRBV9; cdr3_nt: TGTGCCAGCAGCTTCAGGGGGGAAGGGGGTTACGAGCAGTACTTC; cdr3_aa: CASSFRGEGGYEQYF
d_call: -; clone_size: few; j_call: TRBJ1-2; v_call: TRBV6-5; cdr3_nt: TGTGCCAGCAGTTACTCCCGAGGGGCGTCTGGCTACACCTTC; cdr3_aa: CASSYSRGASGYTF
d_call: -; clone_size: -; j_call: TRBJ1-3; v_call: TRBV7-9; cdr3_nt: TGTGCCAGCAGCATGGCCGGTCTGTCTGGAAACACCATATATTTT; cdr3_aa: CASSMAGLSGNTIYF
d_call: TRBD1; clone_size: few; j_call: TRBJ2-4; v_call: TRBV30; cdr3_nt: TGTGCCTGGTTGGGCGGGACAGGAGGGAACATTCAGTACTTC; cdr3_aa: CAWLGGTGGNIQYF
d_call: -; clone_size: many; j_call: TRBJ2-1; v_call: TRBV7-2; cdr3_nt: TGTGCCAGCAGCTTAGGCAGCCAGGCCTACAATGAGCAGTTCTTC; cdr3_aa: CASSLGSQAYNEQFF
d_call: -; clone_size: few; j_call: TRBJ2-2; v_call: TRBV5-1; cdr3_nt: TGCGCCAGCAGCTTGGCCGGGGAGTTATACACCGGGGAGCTGTTTTTT; cdr3_aa: CASSLAGELYTGELFF
d_call: -; clone_size: many; j_call: TRBJ1-1; v_call: TRBV6-2/TRBV6-3; cdr3_nt: TGTGCCAGCAGTTACGTTATCACTGAAGCTTTCTTT; cdr3_aa: CASSYVITEAFF
d_call: TRBD2; clone_size: many; j_call: TRBJ2-7; v_call: TRBV20-1; cdr3_nt: TGCAGTGCTAGGCGCGAGCGGGAGTCCTCCTACGAGCAGTACTTC; cdr3_aa: CSARRERESSYEQYF
d_call: -; clone_size: many; j_call: TRBJ1-2; v_call: TRBV27; cdr3_nt: TGTGCCAGCAGCCTCAGACCTAACTATGGCTACACCTTC; cdr3_aa: CASSLRPNYGYTF
d_call: TRBD1; clone_size: few; j_call: TRBJ2-1; v_call: TRBV7-2; cdr3_nt: TGTGCCAGCAGCCCCCGGGACAGGAACTACAATGAGCAGTTCTTC; cdr3_aa: CASSPRDRNYNEQFF
d_call: -; clone_size: many; j_call: TRBJ1-2; v_call: TRBV28; cdr3_nt: TGTGCCAGCAGTTTGTTACAAAACTATGGCTACACCTTC; cdr3_aa: CASSLLQNYGYTF
d_call: -; clone_size: few; j_call: TRBJ2-7; v_call: TRBV7-6; cdr3_nt: TGTGCCAGCAGCTCCCTAGGGAGGGGGCGACACACCTACGAGCAGTACTTC; cdr3_aa: CASSSLGRGRHTYEQYF
d_call: -; clone_size: many; j_call: TRBJ2-7; v_call: TRBV5-1; cdr3_nt: TGCGCCAGCAGCTTTGACGGGACTCTGGAGTACTTC; cdr3_aa: CASSFDGTLEYF
d_call: -; clone_size: many; j_call: TRBJ2-1; v_call: TRBV24-1; cdr3_nt: TGTGCCACCAGTGACCCAGGCCGTAGTGAGGAGCAGTTCTTC; cdr3_aa: CATSDPGRSEEQFF
d_call: TRBD2; clone_size: many; j_call: TRBJ2-3; v_call: TRBV6-2/TRBV6-3; cdr3_nt: TGTGCCAGCTCACGCGGGAGGACCTGGGATACGCAGTATTTT; cdr3_aa: CASSRGRTWDTQYF
d_call: TRBD1; clone_size: many; j_call: TRBJ1-2; v_call: TRBV20-1; cdr3_nt: TGCAGTGCTAGAGATCTGGGACAGGGGATGGGGGACTATGGCTACACCTTC; cdr3_aa: CSARDLGQGMGDYGYTF
d_call: TRBD2; clone_size: many; j_call: TRBJ2-5; v_call: TRBV27; cdr3_nt: TGTGCCAGCAGTTCCTCGGGACTACAAGAGACCCAGTACTTC; cdr3_aa: CASSSSGLQETQYF
d_call: TRBD2; clone_size: many; j_call: TRBJ2-3; v_call: TRBV20-1; cdr3_nt: TGCAGTGCTAGAGATCCGATTAGCGGGAGTGATACGCAGTATTTT; cdr3_aa: CSARDPISGSDTQYF
d_call: TRBD2; clone_size: many; j_call: TRBJ2-5; v_call: TRBV11-2; cdr3_nt: TGTGCCAGCACCTTAGGGCTAGCGGGAAATAAGGCCCAGTACTTC; cdr3_aa: CASTLGLAGNKAQYF
d_call: -; clone_size: many; j_call: TRBJ2-4; v_call: TRBV3-1; cdr3_nt: TGTGCCAGCAGCCAAGAAGCAGGACACATTCAGTACTTC; cdr3_aa: CASSQEAGHIQYF
d_call: TRBD2; clone_size: many; j_call: TRBJ2-1; v_call: TRBV20-1; cdr3_nt: TGCAGTGCTCTTAAACCAGCTAGCGGAATGATCAATGAGCAGTTCTTC; cdr3_aa: CSALKPASGMINEQFF
d_call: TRBD2; clone_size: many; j_call: TRBJ2-1; v_call: TRBV15; cdr3_nt: TGTGCCACCAGCAGAGATACTCCAGCGGGAGGGCGGAATGAGCAGTTCTTC; cdr3_aa: CATSRDTPAGGRNEQFF